This note documents a single T cell receptor beta chain sequence. There is no known antigen for this receptor. No per-base quality is available; no much larger clone lies one base away. Receptor amplification or capture employed the immunoSEQ multiplex PCR assay. For most patients, genomic DNA was isolated with the Qiagen DNeasy Blood and Tissue Kit and shipped frozen to Adaptive Biotechnologies for TCR sequencing. High-throughput TCR-beta CDR3 sequencing of genomic DNA from most patients was performed by Adaptive Biotechnologies. The authors' pipeline ran thus. Adaptive's ImmunoSEQ software supplied the TCR sequencing data for 18 patients, while MiXCR and VDJtools were used to process a few other patients. CD4 versus CD8 sorting errors were corrected by removing sequences found in both subsets at a frequency ratio below 5:1. Because the origin of CDR3 nucleotide sequences shared between donor and recipient could not be assigned, those sequences were removed. To count as alloreactive, a clone needed at least 2-fold expansion over unstimulated cells and a minimum CFSE-low frequency of 0.002% (template counts) or 0.001% (read counts). A clone was considered mappable if detected in the sequenced pre-transplant spleen, lymph node, or MLR CFSE-low populations of the donor or recipient. The cumulative frequency of alloreactive clones was calculated as a percentage of all sequences, weighted by copy number. The source is immuneACCESS, and TCRdb retained only in-frame sequences with V and J called. Part of the clones is not carried over; for the studies checked, unresolved V genes explain less than half of this, and the remainder is unexplained. That table gives V, J and clone size, and the DNA gave D and trimming. Present in this sample are roughly 110,000 clones, over 80% of which were seen just once. Over 0.6% of the sample rests with the top ten.

This record belongs to a study of graft-versus-host responses after intestinal transplantation (dated by TCRdb to 2020 to 2022). Concerning the study at large: The transplants that recipients received were multivisceral, liver-intestinal, or isolated intestinal. To identify alloreactive clones, pre-transplant mixed lymphocyte reaction products were sequenced and then compared with unstimulated pre-transplant donor and recipient T cells. Rather than being sequenced by the commercial service, samples from a few later patients were sequenced in-house on an Illumina MiSeq and processed with MiXCR. Graft-versus-host and host-versus-graft alloreactive T cell clones were tracked in the graft, circulation and bone marrow after intestinal transplantation using bulk TCR-beta CDR3 sequencing. All recipients received anti-thymocyte globulin induction followed by maintenance tacrolimus and steroids for approximately 3 years. A peak of at least 4% donor T cells among recipient peripheral blood mononuclear cells was the definition used for donor T cell macrochimerism. Of the roughly 25 intestinal transplant recipients enrolled in the cohort, one of whom was a retransplant, a few patients without pretransplant specimens were excluded.

Study-wide conclusions, independent of this receptor: Conclusions were limited by the relatively low number and heterogeneity of intestinal transplant patients. In the allografts of patients with donor T cell macrochimerism, GvH to HvG T cell clonal ratios were high. Early after transplant, peak levels of circulating GvH clones were found to be associated with declines in HvG clones. GvH clones were found in recipient bone marrow, and some of the GvH clones appeared earlier in ileal mucosa or blood, which is consistent with an intestinal mucosal origin.

CDR1 MNHNS and CDR2 SASEGT were looked up in the germline V gene. Deletion took 4 bases off V and 8 bases off J, with a span of 17 bases between the germline ends. The CDR3 starts with the cysteine, ends with the phenylalanine, and has 14 residues. CDR3 DNA is the only sequence kept; it has 42 bases, read in frame from the first base. Sample time point, as interpreted from the label and publication: cells obtained before transplantation from donor or recipient. CD3+CD4+ and CD3+CD8+ populations were FACS-sorted from unstimulated pre-transplant donor and recipient cells taken from spleen or lymph nodes.

The receptor's source is a human donor who was the organ donor for an intestinal transplant. The chain is made from TRBV6-1 and TRBJ1-2; matching of 6 bases hints at TRBD1 as the D gene. The sequencing here drew on unstimulated CD4+ T cells sorted from spleen or lymph node cells, taken before transplant. DNA sequence: TGTGCCAGCAGTGGCCCGCACGCCGGGGGCGGCTACACCTTC. Its coded protein is CASSGPHAGGGYTF.